A single sample gave rise to the 30 T cell receptor beta chains below, sequenced in a study of T-cell memory formation after mild COVID-19. TCRdb re-called the 5' RACE reads with MiXCR, one entry per CDR3 protein. Of about 430,000 distinct CDR3 sequences listed, 18% are singletons. Sequenced input: PBMCs or a T cell subset sorted from them (not recorded which). These receptors all stem from a man between 18 and 35 years old who had mild COVID-19 (a few samples of this study predate the infection). Cell type and time point are not known.

V and J are TRBV6-5 and TRBJ2-2; D may be TRBD1 (5 bases). Germline V gene data show CDR1 as MNHEY and CDR2 as SVGAGI. V lost 7 bases, J lost 5 bases, and 11 bases lay in between. CDR3 length equals 13 residues. The CDR3 bases are TGTGCCAGCACCAATAGGGGTACCGGGGAGCTGTTTTTT. Protein: CASTNRGTGELFF.

The chain carries TRBV7-2 and TRBJ1-6, with TRBD1 matching 8 bases. Germline CDR1 reads SGHTA; CDR2 reads FQGNSA. This CDR3 has 17 residues. V lost 3 bases and J lost 9; bases outside the gene matches: 13. The DNA for the CDR3 is TGTGCCAGCAGCTTTGGGGTTAATCAGGGGGCGAGTTCACCCCTCCACTTT. Residues: CASSFGVNQGASSPLHF.

The CDR3 nucleotides are TGTGCCATCAGTGATCCCGGACAGAAGAACACCGGGGAGCTGTTTTTT. This gives the protein CAISDPGQKNTGELFF. The rearrangement uses TRBV10-3 and TRBJ2-2; a weak D match, TRBD1 (6 bases). The germline CDR1 and CDR2 sequences are ENHRY and SYGVKD. The CDR3 is made up of 16 amino acids. The V and J ends lost 3 bases and 1 base respectively, with 12 bases between them.

There are a few counts of this clonotype. This chain joins TRBV7-2 and TRBJ2-3, with 10 bases fitting TRBD2. Germline loops: CDR1 SGHTA, CDR2 FQGNSA. The CDR3 has 15 amino acids. V shed 1 base and J 6 bases; nucleotides not matched to a gene: 4. The CDR3 is CASSLGVAGGDTQYF. The DNA of the CDR3 is TGTGCCAGCAGCTTAGGGGTAGCGGGGGGTGATACGCAGTATTTT.

The chain has TRBV20-1 and TRBJ2-1; D gene ambiguous. Germline V lookup: CDR1 DFQATT, CDR2 SNEGSKA (reference sequence). Trimming shortened V by 0 bases and J by 8 bases, and 14 bases separated the two germline ends. This CDR3 contains 14 residues. The CDR3 reads CSARDGLGLDEQFF. The CDR3, as DNA: TGCAGTGCTAGAGATGGCCTCGGGTTGGATGAGCAGTTCTTC.

In its sample, this clonotype was seen a few times. This chain joins TRBV24-1 and TRBJ1-5; D not resolved. Germline V CDR1 and CDR2: KGHDR, SFDVKD. This CDR3 is built from 14 residues. Trimming took 5 bases from V and 0 from J, leaving 7 bases between them. CDR3 in amino acids: CATSASTSNQPQHF. The CDR3 coding sequence is TGTGCCACCAGTGCGAGCACTAGCAATCAGCCCCAGCATTTT.

This chain connects TRBV6-2 or TRBV6-3 to TRBJ2-1, with no clear D. V was cut by 2 bases and J by 8 bases, with 13 bases left in between. There are 14 residues in the CDR3. CDR1 is MNHEY, CDR2 SVGEGT, per germline. CDR3 DNA: TGTGCCAGCAGTTACATCGACGACGTGGATGAGCAGTTCTTC. Translated: CASSYIDDVDEQFF.

The CDR3 bases are TGTGCCATCAGTGATTGGGACAGACGAACCAACGAGCAGTACTTC. Its protein is CAISDWDRRTNEQYF. This chain joins TRBV10-3 and TRBJ2-7; 7 bases fit TRBD1. Germline CDR1 ENHRY, CDR2 SYGVKD. The CDR3 has 15 residues. With 3 bases clipped from V and 5 bases from J, the junction kept 10 bases outside the gene matches.

The CDR3 DNA follows: TGTGCCAGCAGCTTCGAGACAGCCCAAGAGACCCAGTACTTC. Its translation: CASSFETAQETQYF. The rearrangement joins TRBV7-9 to TRBJ2-5; tentative D call: TRBD1 (5 bases). CDR1 is SEHNR and CDR2 is FQNEAQ in the germline V gene (reference sequence). The CDR3 covers 14 residues. The V end lost 3 bases, the J end lost 1 base, and 9 bases lay between the germline ends.

This clonotype was counted only a few times. The rearrangement links TRBV5-4 to TRBJ2-1, with TRBD2 matching 11 bases. The CDR3 spans 15 residues. V shed 7 bases and J 6 bases; nucleotides not matched to a gene: 9. Germline CDR1 SGHNT, CDR2 YYREEE (reference sequence). In nucleotides, the CDR3 is TGTGCCAGCTCTAGCGGGGGGCCGGTAGTCAATGAGCAGTTCTTC. Residues: CASSSGGPVVNEQFF. The entire variable domain, with the rest obtained from reference TRBV5-4 and TRBJ2-1, is as follows: ETGVTQSPTHLIKTRGQQVTLRCSSQSGHNTVSWYQQALGQGPQFIFQYYREEENGRGNFPPRFSGLQFPNYSSELNVNALELDDSALYLCASSSGGPVVNEQFFGPGTRLTVL.

In this sample, this clonotype turned up a few times. V gene TRBV20-1 combines with J gene TRBJ1-2; the D is unclear. Trimming cost V 2 bases and J 2 bases, with 9 bases left between them. Germline CDR1 is DFQATT and CDR2 is SNEGSKA (reference sequence). The CDR3 runs 13 residues. CDR3: CSARPGLNYGYTF. The CDR3 bases are TGCAGTGCTAGACCCGGACTGAACTATGGCTACACCTTC.

This clonotype was seen a few times. This chain joins TRBV5-1 and TRBJ2-7; possibly TRBD1 for D (5 bases). This CDR3 spans 16 amino acids. Germline CDR1 reads SGHRS; CDR2 reads YFSETQ. Deletions cut 4 bases from V and 3 bases from J, with 20 bases between. The CDR3 here is CASSDGIRVVDYEQYF. The CDR3 DNA is TGCGCCAGCAGCGATGGGATCAGGGTTGTCGACTACGAGCAGTACTTC.

This clonotype has more than one count but fewer than ten. This rearrangement joins TRBV5-5 to TRBJ2-3, with 10 bases aligning to TRBD1. CDR3 length: 15 residues. V shed 1 base, J shed 6 bases, and the junction held 5 bases outside the gene matches. Germline V lookup: CDR1 SGHKS, CDR2 YYEKEE (reference sequence). CDR3 residues: CASSLRQGAGDTQYF. The CDR3 DNA follows: TGTGCCAGCAGCTTGAGACAGGGGGCAGGGGATACGCAGTATTTT.

This clonotype showed up just a few times. V and J are TRBV7-8 and TRBJ1-4, with D perhaps TRBD1 (5 bases). Trimming removed 5 bases from V and 5 bases from J, with 12 bases in between. Germline V CDR1 and CDR2: SGHVS, FQNEAQ. The CDR3 extends over 14 amino acids. CDR3 DNA: TGTGCCAGCAGCCCTTCGGGGGGAAATGAAAAACTGTTTTTT. It yields the protein CASSPSGGNEKLFF.

In its sample, this clonotype was seen many times. V is TRBV5-1 and J is TRBJ1-3, with 11 bases identical to TRBD1. Germline trimming cut 2 bases from V and 3 bases from J; bases unmatched to any gene: 7. This CDR3 spans 17 amino acids. The germline V gene has CDR1 SGHRS and CDR2 YFSETQ. The CDR3 DNA sequence: TGCGCCAGCAGCTTTCGGACAGGGGGCGCAGGTGGAAACACCATATATTTT. This encodes CASSFRTGGAGGNTIYF. The full variable domain, rest sourced from reference TRBV5-1 and TRBJ1-3, is KAGVTQTPRYLIKTRGQQVTLSCSPISGHRSVSWYQQTPGQGLQFLFEYFSETQRNKGNFPGRFSGRQFSNSRSEMNVSTLELGDSALYLCASSFRTGGAGGNTIYFGEGSWLTVV.

This clonotype occurred a few times. The CDR3 reads CASRPASGVVNEQFF. The CDR3 nucleotides read TGTGCCAGCAGGCCGGCTAGCGGGGTGGTCAATGAGCAGTTCTTC. The chain has TRBV4-2 and TRBJ2-1; 9 bases align to TRBD2. CDR1 and CDR2 from the germline V gene are LGHNA and YNFKEQ. CDR3 length: 15 amino acids. The trim removed 6 bases at V and 6 bases at J, leaving 9 bases unmatched.

The chain recombines TRBV9 with TRBJ1-6, with 7 bases identical to TRBD1. The germline V gene encodes CDR1 SGDLS and CDR2 YYNGEE. CDR3 length: 14 residues. V lost 5 bases to trimming and J lost 9 bases; unmatched junction nucleotides: 8. CDR3 residues: CASRGDRDLSPLHF. The CDR3 DNA sequence: TGTGCCAGCAGGGGTGACAGGGATCTTTCACCCCTCCACTTT.

This clonotype has a handful of counts. The CDR3 sequence: CASSTRQGANTEAFF. CDR3 DNA: TGTGCCAGCAGCACTAGACAGGGGGCGAACACTGAAGCTTTCTTT. V gene TRBV7-9 combines with J gene TRBJ1-1, with 10 bases aligning to TRBD1. Trimming cost V 5 bases and J 1 base; bases outside gene matches: 4. The germline gives CDR1 SEHNR, CDR2 FQNEAQ (reference sequence). This CDR3 spans 15 amino acids.

This clonotype was picked up many times. The chain links TRBV6-2 or TRBV6-3 to TRBJ2-7; D is possibly TRBD1 (5 bases). Trimming shortened V by 6 bases and J by 2 bases, and 17 bases separated the two germline ends. The CDR3 runs 15 residues. CDR1 MNHEY and CDR2 SVGEGT come from the germline V gene. The CDR3 DNA follows: TGTGCCAGCAGCTTTCAGGATGGGGCTACCTACGAGCAGTACGTC. Protein sequence: CASSFQDGATYEQYV.

The rearrangement uses TRBV27 and TRBJ2-7; D is undetermined. The ends were cut back, 5 bases at V and 6 bases at J, with 20 bases in the middle. CDR1 is MNHEY and CDR2 is SMNVEV in the germline V gene (reference sequence). This CDR3 is 15 amino acids long. The CDR3 sequence: CASSPIPPAVSEQYF. In nucleotides, the CDR3 is TGTGCCAGCAGTCCGATCCCCCCGGCAGTTTCCGAGCAGTACTTC.

This clonotype was detected ten times or more. The V call is TRBV7-3, the J call TRBJ2-1; 7 nucleotides line up with TRBD1. Germline loops: CDR1 SGHTA, CDR2 FQGTGA. The CDR3 has 15 residues. Germline trimming cut 3 bases from V and 8 bases from J; bases unmatched to any gene: 10. DNA for the CDR3: TGTGCCAGCAGCTTGGGACAGTTGGGTTCGGATGAGCAGTTCTTC. Its protein is CASSLGQLGSDEQFF.

V usage is TRBV4-1 and J usage is TRBJ2-7; 7 bases fit TRBD2. In germline, CDR1 is MGHRA, CDR2 YSYEKL. Losses at the gene ends were 4 bases for V and 7 bases for J; bases not matched to a gene: 13. This CDR3 spans 15 amino acids. Here the CDR3 reads CASSRAPGTGGEQYF. The DNA for the CDR3 is TGCGCCAGCAGCCGTGCCCCAGGCACCGGGGGGGAGCAGTACTTC.

This sequence joins TRBV11-2 and TRBJ1-2; the D gene is possibly TRBD1 (5 bases). V shed 2 bases and J shed 5 bases, with 15 bases lying between them. The CDR3 covers 15 residues. From germline, CDR1 is SGHAT and CDR2 FQNNGV. CDR3 in amino acids: CASSLMSRGLYGYTF. As DNA, the CDR3 is TGTGCCAGCAGCTTAATGTCAAGGGGCCTATATGGCTACACCTTC. Filled out from reference TRBV11-2 and TRBJ1-2, the complete variable domain reads EAGVAQSPRYKIIEKRQSVAFWCNPISGHATLYWYQQILGQGPKLLIQFQNNGVVDDSQLPKDRFSAERLKGVDSTLKIQPAKLEDSAVYLCASSLMSRGLYGYTFGSGTRLTVV.

The table lists this clonotype with a few counts. This chain links TRBV6-5 with TRBJ2-4; the D gene is possibly TRBD2 (5 bases). V lost 0 bases and J 0 bases, leaving 9 bases between the germline ends. This CDR3 is built from 16 residues. Germline V gives CDR1 MNHEY, CDR2 SVGAGI. The CDR3 here is CASSYSGLLAKNIQYF. The DNA of the CDR3 is TGTGCCAGCAGTTACTCAGGACTCCTAGCCAAAAACATTCAGTACTTC.

J is TRBJ2-7 and V is TRBV24-1; possibly TRBD2 for D (5 bases). The CDR3 loop spans 15 amino acids. V was trimmed by 5 bases and J by 4 bases, leaving 17 bases between them. Germline lookup yields CDR1 KGHDR and CDR2 SFDVKD. For the CDR3, the DNA is TGTGCCACCAGTGGGTTCGGCGCGACGGGGTACGAGCAGTACTTC. Translating it yields CATSGFGATGYEQYF.

This clonotype was seen many times. The V gene is TRBV7-2, the J gene TRBJ2-3; TRBD1 agrees at 7 bases. Germline V gene lookup returns CDR1 SGHTA and CDR2 FQGNSA. The CDR3 runs to 15 residues. J lost 0 bases, V lost 3 bases, and 3 bases had no gene match. DNA of the CDR3: TGTGCCAGCAGCTTGGACAGGACTAGCACAGATACGCAGTATTTT. Amino acids: CASSLDRTSTDTQYF.

The chain employs TRBV4-1 and TRBJ1-1, with D perhaps matching TRBD1 (5 bases). Germline V gene sequence: CDR1 MGHRA, CDR2 YSYEKL. Trimming pared 0 bases from V and 5 bases from J, leaving 22 bases between. The CDR3 loop spans 18 amino acids. The CDR3 DNA follows: TGCGCCAGCAGCCAAGATCACGGGCGAGACAGTAGAGGAACTGAAGCTTTCTTT. Its translation is CASSQDHGRDSRGTEAFF.

This clonotype turned up a few times. The chain is built from TRBV7-9 and TRBJ1-1, with no clear D. The CDR3 extends over 13 amino acids. CDR1 is SEHNR and CDR2 is FQNEAQ in the germline V gene (reference sequence). Trimming pared 5 bases from V and 3 bases from J, leaving 10 bases between. CDR3 in amino acids: CASSGKEYTEAFF. CDR3 nucleotides: TGTGCCAGCAGCGGAAAAGAATACACTGAAGCTTTCTTT. The full variable domain, with the rest looked up from reference TRBV7-9 and TRBJ1-1, is DTGVSQNPRHKITKRGQNVTFRCDPISEHNRLYWYRQTLGQGPEFLTYFQNEAQLEKSRLLSDRFSAERPKGSFSTLEIQRTEQGDSAMYLCASSGKEYTEAFFGQGTRLTVV.

This clonotype was seen only a few times. The V and J genes are TRBV7-2 and TRBJ1-5; no reliable D call. Deletions cut 3 bases from V and 2 bases from J, with 14 bases between. This CDR3 contains 16 residues. Germline CDR1 and CDR2: SGHTA and FQGNSA. CDR3 loop: CASSFSLGSGNQPQHF. CDR3 nucleotides: TGTGCCAGCAGCTTTTCACTTGGTAGCGGCAATCAGCCCCAGCATTTT.

This clonotype was seen more than once but under ten times. The rearrangement joins TRBV18 to TRBJ1-1; 11 bases fit TRBD1. The CDR3 extends over 15 amino acids. Trimming at V came to 2 bases and at J to 5 bases, leaving 4 bases not matched to a gene. CDR1 KGHSH and CDR2 LQKENI come from the germline V gene. The CDR3 loop is CASSPGTGGWTEAFF. CDR3 DNA sequence: TGTGCCAGCTCACCAGGGACAGGGGGATGGACTGAAGCTTTCTTT.